The 29 T cell receptor beta chains presented below share a single source sample, sequenced in a study of PD-1 blockade in classical Hodgkin lymphoma. The table came from immunoSEQ multiplex PCR; TCRdb's copy has only in-frame clones and leaves some out. The sample includes over 70,000 clones, around nine tenths of them seen just once. Relapses following autologous stem cell transplantation were seen in all patients, with brentuximab vedotin exposure varying. The sequenced sample was peripheral blood mononuclear cells (PBMCs), obtained at baseline. These receptors all stem from a human donor with classical Hodgkin lymphoma.

The J gene is TRBJ1-1, the V gene TRBV7-9; TRBD1 matches at 10 bases. CDR3 length equals 15 residues. Germline assignment: CDR1 SEHNR and CDR2 FQNEAQ (reference sequence). V shed 1 base and J 1 base; nucleotides not matched to a gene: 0. CDR3 DNA: TGTGCCAGCAGCTTAGGGACAGGGGGGAACACTGAAGCTTTCTTT. Protein sequence: CASSLGTGGNTEAFF.

This clone came up once. The chain couples TRBV28 to TRBJ1-1; no firm D call. V lost 2 bases and J 4 bases, leaving 8 bases between the germline ends. The germline gives CDR1 MDHEN, CDR2 SYDVKM. The CDR3 has 13 amino acids. The CDR3 nucleotides read TGTGCCAGCAGTTTACCGCCTGTCACTGAAGCTTTCTTT. Amino acids: CASSLPPVTEAFF.

This chain uses TRBV7-2 with TRBJ1-5; D gene uncertain. This CDR3 has 13 residues. V was clipped by 2 bases and J by 7 bases, with 9 bases between them. The V gene's germline CDR1 is SGHTA and CDR2 FQGNSA. The CDR3 reads CASSLISVQPQHF. The CDR3 DNA is TGTGCCAGCAGCTTAATATCCGTACAGCCCCAGCATTTT. The complete variable domain, with remaining parts taken from reference TRBV7-2 and TRBJ1-5, reads GAGVSQSPSNKVTEKGKDVELRCDPISGHTALYWYRQSLGQGLEFLIYFQGNSAPDKSGLPSDRFSAERTGGSVSTLTIQRTQQEDSAVYLCASSLISVQPQHFGDGTRLSIL.

The V call is TRBV5-1, the J call TRBJ1-4; tentatively, D is TRBD1 (6 bases). Germline V gives CDR1 SGHRS, CDR2 YFSETQ. V was clipped by 0 bases and J by 8 bases, with 17 bases between them. This CDR3 is built from 16 residues. The CDR3 loop is CASSLAIGQGNEKLFF. The CDR3 region has the DNA TGCGCCAGCAGCTTGGCCATAGGGCAGGGGAACGAAAAACTGTTTTTT.

Comments on this clone: One end of the junction does not line up with germline, which may come from a read error. This chain connects TRBV5-6 to TRBJ1-1; perhaps TRBD1 as D (6 bases). There are 11 residues in the CDR3. Per the germline V gene, CDR1 is SGHDT and CDR2 is YYEEEE. CDR3 protein: CASSLIGHRDF. The CDR3 DNA reads as TGTGCCAGCAGCTTGATCGGCCACAGGGACTTT.

The chain carries TRBV6-1 and TRBJ2-5, with no clear D. The ends were cut back, 5 bases at V and 0 bases at J, with 10 bases in the middle. In germline, CDR1 is MNHNS, CDR2 SASEGT. The CDR3 has 14 amino acids. The CDR3, as DNA: TGTGCCAGCAGTCAAGGACGGTACCAAGAGACCCAGTACTTC. Translating gives CASSQGRYQETQYF.

This clone appeared once. The rearrangement uses TRBV5-1 and TRBJ2-7; tentative D call: TRBD1 (5 bases). CDR1 and CDR2 from the germline V gene are SGHRS and YFSETQ. V lost 0 bases, J lost 6 bases, and 13 bases lay in between. The CDR3 consists of 14 residues. CDR3 coding DNA: TGCGCCAGCAGCTTGGTGGGCAGGGAAGGCGAGCAGTACTTC. Its protein is CASSLVGREGEQYF. Filled out from reference TRBV5-1 and TRBJ2-7, the complete variable domain reads KAGVTQTPRYLIKTRGQQVTLSCSPISGHRSVSWYQQTPGQGLQFLFEYFSETQRNKGNFPGRFSGRQFSNSRSEMNVSTLELGDSALYLCASSLVGREGEQYFGPGTRLTVT.

The chain uses TRBV9 and TRBJ1-1, with D possibly matching TRBD1 (5 bases). Germline CDR1 SGDLS, CDR2 YYNGEE. The CDR3 sequence is 14 residues long. V lost 0 bases and J lost 0, with 6 bases in between. The CDR3 DNA reads as TGTGCCAGCAGCGTAGGGGGCGTGAACACTGAAGCTTTCTTT. Translated: CASSVGGVNTEAFF.

The CDR3 DNA reads TGTGCCAGCAGTGGCGGATTGGGAGATACGCAGTATTTT. Amino acids: CASSGGLGDTQYF. The V gene is TRBV25-1, the J gene TRBJ2-3, with no clear D. CDR1 and CDR2 (germline): MGHDK, SYGVNS. This CDR3 contains 13 residues. V gave up 4 bases and J gave up 5 bases, with 10 bases separating them.

This chain uses TRBV2 with TRBJ2-1; 8 bases agree with TRBD1. The V and J ends lost 5 bases and 6 bases, in that order; junction bases with no gene match: 18. Germline V gene sequence: CDR1 SNHLY, CDR2 FYNNEI. This CDR3 has 18 amino acids. The DNA for the CDR3 is TGTGCCAGCAGTAATCCGGATGAGGACAGGGAAGGATTCAATGAGCAGTTCTTC. Protein product: CASSNPDEDREGFNEQFF.

The chain's CDR3 is CASSLATGGNGYTF. The CDR3 DNA reads TGCGCCAGCAGCTTGGCGACAGGGGGGAATGGCTACACCTTC. The chain carries TRBV5-1 and TRBJ1-2; 9 bases are shared with TRBD1. CDR3 size: 14 residues. Germline V lookup: CDR1 SGHRS, CDR2 YFSETQ. V was pared by 0 bases and J by 6 bases, with 3 bases of the junction left unmatched.

This rearrangement joins TRBV11-2 to TRBJ2-1; 8 bases match TRBD2. Germline CDR1 is SGHAT and CDR2 is FQNNGV. The CDR3 is made up of 14 amino acids. V shed 2 bases and J 8 bases; nucleotides not matched to a gene: 5. The CDR3 coding sequence is TGTGCCAGCAGCTTACCGGGACTAGGAGATGAGCAGTTCTTC. This gives the protein CASSLPGLGDEQFF.

The rearrangement links TRBV27 to TRBJ1-5; D remains unclear. With 6 bases removed from V and 0 bases from J, the gap between germline ends came to 18 bases. The CDR3 totals 17 residues. From germline, CDR1 is MNHEY and CDR2 SMNVEV (reference sequence). The CDR3 loop reads CASSPGWSKYSNQPQHF. The CDR3 DNA is TGTGCCAGCAGCCCAGGCTGGAGTAAGTATAGCAATCAGCCCCAGCATTTT.

The chain recombines TRBV2 with TRBJ2-5, with D perhaps TRBD1 (6 bases). The CDR3 extends over 14 amino acids. The germline V and J ends were trimmed by 6 bases and 6 bases, with 17 bases remaining between them. CDR1 is SNHLY and CDR2 is FYNNEI in the germline V gene. The CDR3 sequence is CASSGNRVSQTQYF. CDR3 nucleotides: TGTGCCAGCAGCGGAAACAGGGTTAGCCAGACCCAGTACTTC.

The chain joins TRBV5-6 to TRBJ1-5; possible D gene TRBD1, 5 bases. This CDR3 is built from 14 residues. Trimming took off 0 bases at V and 5 bases at J, with 9 bases between the two ends. Germline-derived CDR1 and CDR2 are SGHDT and YYEEEE. CDR3 in amino acids: CASSLGQLDQPQHF. In nucleotides, the CDR3 is TGTGCCAGCAGCTTGGGACAGCTTGATCAGCCCCAGCATTTT.

The rearrangement uses TRBV2 and TRBJ2-2; 13 positions agree with TRBD2. Trimming removed 7 bases from V and 2 bases from J; junction bases left unmatched: 13. CDR1 and CDR2 from the germline V gene are SNHLY and FYNNEI. The CDR3 is 19 amino acids. The CDR3 nucleotides are TGTGCCAGCAACCCCCCGAGACTAGCGGGAGGACCCAACACCGGGGAGCTGTTTTTT. The encoded protein is CASNPPRLAGGPNTGELFF.

The chain links TRBV5-1 to TRBJ1-2; weak D call: TRBD1 (6 bases). Germline V gives CDR1 SGHRS, CDR2 YFSETQ. The CDR3 spans 15 residues. Trimming removed 4 bases from V and 0 bases from J, with 13 bases in between. The CDR3 loop reads CASSPNRVPNYGYTF. The CDR3 nucleotides are TGCGCCAGCAGCCCCAACAGGGTCCCTAACTATGGCTACACCTTC. The full variable domain, with the rest looked up from reference TRBV5-1 and TRBJ1-2, is KAGVTQTPRYLIKTRGQQVTLSCSPISGHRSVSWYQQTPGQGLQFLFEYFSETQRNKGNFPGRFSGRQFSNSRSEMNVSTLELGDSALYLCASSPNRVPNYGYTFGSGTRLTVV.

The V and J genes are TRBV14 and TRBJ1-1; D gene ambiguous. CDR1 SGHDN and CDR2 FVKESK come from the germline V gene. The CDR3 length is 12 residues. V dropped 2 bases and J dropped 9 bases, with 10 bases sitting between them. CDR3 bases: TGTGCCAGCAGCCAACCTAATCGTAAAGCTTTCTTT. Protein sequence: CASSQPNRKAFF. The full variable domain, rest sourced from reference TRBV14 and TRBJ1-1, is EAGVTQFPSHSVIEKGQTVTLRCDPISGHDNLYWYRRVMGKEIKFLLHFVKESKQDESGMPNNRFLAERTGGTYSTLKVQPAELEDSGVYFCASSQPNRKAFFGQGTRLTVV.

This rearrangement joins TRBV9 to TRBJ1-1; weak D call: TRBD1 (6 bases). CDR3 length equals 14 residues. Per the germline V gene, CDR1 is SGDLS and CDR2 is YYNGEE. Trimming shortened V by 3 bases and J by 1 base, and 10 bases separated the two germline ends. This CDR3 reads CASSGDTKNTEAFF. In DNA, the CDR3 is TGTGCCAGCAGCGGGGACACGAAGAACACTGAAGCTTTCTTT.

By share, this clone ranks as medium-sized. The rearrangement uses TRBV15 and TRBJ1-5; D gene ambiguous. The CDR3 length is 18 residues. Trimming cost V 0 bases and J 0 bases, with 15 bases left between them. Germline V gene sequence: CDR1 LNHNV, CDR2 YYDKDF (reference sequence). The CDR3 here is CATSRDGFLRDSNQPQHF. CDR3 DNA sequence: TGTGCCACCAGCAGAGATGGATTCTTAAGGGATAGCAATCAGCCCCAGCATTTT.

This clone turned up a few times. This chain connects TRBV30 to TRBJ1-1; D is unresolved. V lost 4 bases and J 1 base, leaving 4 bases between the germline ends. Germline CDR1 reads GTSNPN; CDR2 reads SVGIG (reference sequence). The CDR3 is made up of 11 amino acids. The CDR3 DNA sequence: TGTGCCTGGATGCGGAACACTGAAGCTTTCTTT. The encoded protein is CAWMRNTEAFF.

V is TRBV7-2 and J is TRBJ2-7; D gene ambiguous. Germline CDR1 is SGHTA and CDR2 is FQGNSA. The CDR3 is 13 residues long. The ends were cut back, 3 bases at V and 2 bases at J, with 8 bases in the middle. For the CDR3, the DNA is TGTGCCAGCAGCTTCGGCAGTCCCTACGAGCAGTACTTC. It encodes CASSFGSPYEQYF.

The V call is TRBV19, the J call TRBJ2-2, with TRBD1 matching over 12 bases. This CDR3 is 15 amino acids long. V shed 10 bases, J shed 8 bases, and the junction held 11 bases outside the gene matches. Germline CDR1 reads LNHDA; CDR2 reads SQIVND (reference sequence). CDR3 bases: TGTGCCACCCGCCAACGGGACAGGGGGCGAGGGGAGCTGTTTTTT. Encoded protein: CATRQRDRGRGELFF. Using reference TRBV19 and TRBJ2-2 for the parts outside the CDR3, the full variable domain is DGGITQSPKYLFRKEGQNVTLSCEQNLNHDAMYWYRQDPGQGLRLIYYSQIVNDFQKGDIAEGYSVSREKKESFPLTVTSAQKNPTAFYLCATRQRDRGRGELFFGEGSRLTVL.

Here the CDR3 DNA reads TGCGCCAGCAGCCTAGGACAGGGGGCTTTAGACACCATATATTTT. This translates into CASSLGQGALDTIYF. V gene TRBV5-1 combines with J gene TRBJ1-3, with TRBD1 matching over 11 bases. This CDR3 has 15 residues. Trimming took 4 bases from V and 8 from J; bases not matched to a gene: 8. The germline CDR1 and CDR2 sequences are SGHRS and YFSETQ.

The CDR3 spells CASSQDSGSALGEQYF. In DNA form, the CDR3 reads TGCGCCAGCAGCCAAGATTCAGGTAGTGCCCTAGGAGAGCAGTACTTC. The chain links TRBV4-1 to TRBJ2-7; D is unclear. The V and J ends lost 0 bases and 7 bases respectively, with 19 bases between them. This CDR3 has 16 residues. Germline assignment: CDR1 MGHRA and CDR2 YSYEKL.

With regard to this clone: The same CDR3 also results from other DNA sequences found in this sample. The V gene is TRBV7-2, the J gene TRBJ2-7; D possibly uses TRBD1 or TRBD2 (5 bases each). This CDR3 spans 11 amino acids. Germline CDR1 SGHTA, CDR2 FQGNSA. V was cut by 8 bases and J by 7 bases, with 12 bases left in between. This CDR3 is CASGLGVEQYF. CDR3 DNA: TGTGCCAGCGGGCTGGGGGTGGAGCAGTACTTC.

The DNA for the CDR3 is TGTGCCAGTAGTACCCGACAGGGTAGGACCGGGGAGCTGTTTTTT. Translated: CASSTRQGRTGELFF. V is TRBV19 and J is TRBJ2-2; 7 nucleotides agree with TRBD1. V shed 4 bases and J 5 bases; nucleotides not matched to a gene: 7. Germline loops: CDR1 LNHDA, CDR2 SQIVND (reference sequence). The CDR3 is made up of 15 amino acids.

The V call is TRBV5-1, the J call TRBJ2-3; D might be TRBD1 or TRBD2, each matching 6 bases. CDR3 size: 15 residues. The germline CDR1 and CDR2 sequences are SGHRS and YFSETQ. The V gene lost 4 bases and the J gene lost 4 bases, with 16 bases spanning the gap. The CDR3 reads CASSPTQGGPDTQYF. As DNA, the CDR3 is TGCGCCAGCAGCCCCACACAGGGAGGCCCAGATACGCAGTATTTT.

This clone was seen a single time. The chain is built from TRBV7-2 and TRBJ2-3; 16 positions match TRBD2. The ends lost 4 bases at V and 0 bases at J; junction bases unmatched: 7. The CDR3 length is 19 residues. Per germline, CDR1 SGHTA and CDR2 FQGNSA. CDR3 sequence reads: CASSYSGLAGGASTDTQYF. CDR3 nucleotide sequence: TGTGCCAGCAGCTACTCGGGACTAGCGGGAGGGGCAAGCACAGATACGCAGTATTTT.